The rows below give T cell receptor beta chains drawn from one sample of a study of blood T cell repertoires in COVID-19. The assay was immunoSEQ multiplex PCR, and TCRdb's table has in-frame clones only and misses some. The sample holds 150,000 to 200,000 clones, almost 85% seen once. Sequencing used peripheral blood. The receptors here all came from an elderly woman with COVID-19, enrolled during active disease. Each CDR3 is given with its conserved first and last residue. A D gene is named only where the DNA matches it firmly. Some rows have no size entry. The others give once, few or many, or a class for an expanded clone.

TGCGCCAGCAGCCCCCGGACAGGCGGGGAGCTGTTTTTT | CASSPRTGGELFF | NA | TRBV5-1 | 13 | TRBD1 | TRBJ2-2
TGTGCCAGCAGCTTACAGGGACTCGGCACAGATACGCAGTATTTT | CASSLQGLGTDTQYF | NA | TRBV7-3 | 15 | NA | TRBJ2-3
TGTGCCAGCAGCTTAGATGGCAGGGTTCCTAAACTGTTTTTT | CASSLDGRVPKLFF | few | TRBV11-2 | 14 | NA | TRBJ1-4
TGTGCCAGCAGCCAAGCGGACAGGCTACCTTTTATCACGCAGTATTTT | CASSQADRLPFITQYF | NA | TRBV4-2 | 16 | TRBD1 | TRBJ2-3
TGCGCCAGCAGCCCCAGGTCACGGGTGAGCGGCACTGAAGCTTTCTTT | CASSPRSRVSGTEAFF | NA | TRBV5-1 | 16 | NA | TRBJ1-1
TGTGCCAGTAGTAAGCCGACAGGGGCGGGGGAGACCCAGTACTTC | CASSKPTGAGETQYF | NA | TRBV19 | 15 | TRBD1 | TRBJ2-5
TGTGCCAGCAGTTTCGGACAGGGGGCGAAACTTCAAGAGACCCAGTACTTC | CASSFGQGAKLQETQYF | NA | TRBV28 | 17 | TRBD1 | TRBJ2-5
TGTGCCAGCAGCCCAGCGGGGGGGCCTGGTACGCAGTATTTT | CASSPAGGPGTQYF | once | TRBV6-6 | 14 | TRBD2 | TRBJ2-3
TGTGCCAGCAGCCGAGGACAGGGGTCTAACTATGGCTACACCTTC | CASSRGQGSNYGYTF | NA | TRBV3-1/TRBV3-2 | 15 | TRBD1 | TRBJ1-2
TGTGCCATCAGTGAGTCGCCAGGGTCAGGTGTGAGAAGCTACAATGAGCAGTTCTTC | CAISESPGSGVRSYNEQFF | NA | TRBV10-3 | 19 | NA | TRBJ2-1
TGCGCCAGCAGTTTAGGTACAGGGGGCTACTACGAGCAGTACTTC | CASSLGTGGYYEQYF | once | TRBV5-1 | 15 | TRBD1 | TRBJ2-7
TGTGCCACCAGTGATGCCGGGAGTAACTATGGCTACACCTTC | CATSDAGSNYGYTF | NA | TRBV24-1 | 14 | NA | TRBJ1-2
TGTGCCAGTAGTAGACAGCAGGTCTCTGAAGCTTTCTTT | CASSRQQVSEAFF | NA | TRBV19 | 13 | NA | TRBJ1-1
TGTGCCAGCAGTTGGATGAGCGGGACAAACACCTACGAGCAGTACTTC | CASSWMSGTNTYEQYF | NA | TRBV27 | 16 | NA | TRBJ2-7
TGTGCCAGCAGCCTGACAGGCGACACTGAAGCTTTCTTT | CASSLTGDTEAFF | NA | TRBV6-5 | 13 | NA | TRBJ1-1
TGTGCCAGTAGTATTGGAGGGACTGGAAACACCATATATTTT | CASSIGGTGNTIYF | NA | TRBV19 | 14 | NA | TRBJ1-3
TGTGCCAGCAGTCGCCAGGGGAATAGCAATCAGCCCCAGCATTTT | CASSRQGNSNQPQHF | NA | TRBV27 | 15 | NA | TRBJ1-5
TGTGCCAGCATTAACAGGGGGCCGGTCACTGAAGCTTTCTTT | CASINRGPVTEAFF | NA | TRBV28 | 14 | TRBD1 | TRBJ1-1
TGTGCCAGCAGAATAACCCCGAGCTCCTACAATGAGCAGTTCTTC | CASRITPSSYNEQFF | NA | TRBV6-4 | 15 | NA | TRBJ2-1
TGTGCCAGCACCCTACTAGCGGGGCTCTACGAGCAGTACTTC | CASTLLAGLYEQYF | NA | TRBV28 | 14 | TRBD2 | TRBJ2-7
TGTGCCTCGGGACTATACTACAATGAGCAGTTCTTC | CASGLYYNEQFF | NA | TRBV30 | 12 | TRBD2 | TRBJ2-1
TGTGCCAGCAGTGGACTAGCGGGAGGAGAGCAGCAGTACTTC | CASSGLAGGEQQYF | NA | TRBV2 | 14 | TRBD2 | TRBJ2-7
TGTGCCAGCAGCTTGGATCTGGGAAACACCATATATTTT | CASSLDLGNTIYF | once | TRBV5-5 | 13 | NA | TRBJ1-3
TGTGCCAGCAGTGTGGGACTAGCTGCCAACAATGAGCAGTTCTTC | CASSVGLAANNEQFF | NA | TRBV6-4 | 15 | TRBD2 | TRBJ2-1
TGTGCCAGCAGTGGGAGGATTGAGGGGGAGCAGTTCTTC | CASSGRIEGEQFF | NA | TRBV27 | 13 | NA | TRBJ2-1
TGTGCCAGCAGCTCTCAGGGGTCCGACAATGAGCAGTTCTTC | CASSSQGSDNEQFF | NA | TRBV7-2 | 14 | NA | TRBJ2-1
TGTGCCAGCGCCCTTTTTCGAGCGGGAGGGCAGAACGAGCAGTACTTC | CASALFRAGGQNEQYF | NA | TRBV7-6 | 16 | TRBD2 | TRBJ2-7
TGTGCCAGCAGCGAGACAGTGAACACCGGGGAGCTGTTTTTT | CASSETVNTGELFF | NA | TRBV7-2 | 14 | NA | TRBJ2-2
TGCGCCAGCAGCTTGTTCGGGACAGGACCTACTAGCGGGAGTCACAATGAGCAGTTCTTC | CASSLFGTGPTSGSHNEQFF | NA | TRBV5-1 | 20 | TRBD2 | TRBJ2-1
TGCAGTGCCTCCGGGGGTGGCTACACCTTC | CSASGGGYTF | NA | TRBV20-1 | 10 | NA | TRBJ1-2
TGTGCCAGCAGCTTGCGAGTTCATCAGCCCCAGCATTTT | CASSLRVHQPQHF | NA | TRBV7-2 | 13 | NA | TRBJ1-5
TGTGCCAGTACTCCTATAGGGGCAGGGAACAATGAGCAGTTCTTC | CASTPIGAGNNEQFF | once | TRBV19 | 15 | NA | TRBJ2-1
TGTGCCAGCAGCCCCCTCCGCTACGAGCAGTACTTC | CASSPLRYEQYF | once | TRBV5-8 | 12 | NA | TRBJ2-7
TGTGCCAGTAGTCCACAGGGCGTCACCGGGGAGCTGTTTTTT | CASSPQGVTGELFF | NA | TRBV19 | 14 | NA | TRBJ2-2
TGTGCCAGCAGCCAACTCCGGGCTAATGAAAAACTGTTTTTT | CASSQLRANEKLFF | once | TRBV3-1/TRBV3-2 | 14 | NA | TRBJ1-4
TGCGCCAGCAGCTGGGGCGGGGGCCAGAGGGCATACGAGCAGTACTTC | CASSWGGGQRAYEQYF | NA | TRBV5-1 | 16 | NA | TRBJ2-7
TGTGCCAGCAGTTACCGTGTAGAGACCCAGTACTTC | CASSYRVETQYF | few | TRBV6-2/TRBV6-3 | 12 | NA | TRBJ2-5
TGTGCCAGCAGCTTAAACGACAGGGGGGGCACTGAAGCTTTCTTT | CASSLNDRGGTEAFF | NA | TRBV7-2 | 15 | TRBD1 | TRBJ1-1
TGTGCCAGCAGTCGACAGGGGACCACTGAAGCTTTCTTT | CASSRQGTTEAFF | NA | TRBV6-5 | 13 | TRBD1 | TRBJ1-1
TGTGCCAGCAGCCGGACAGGGAGGTCCGAAAAACTGTTTTTT | CASSRTGRSEKLFF | NA | TRBV7-2 | 14 | TRBD1 | TRBJ1-4
TGTGCCAGTAGTCTCCTCCCGGGACAGGGGAGTGAAAAACTGTTTTTT | CASSLLPGQGSEKLFF | NA | TRBV19 | 16 | TRBD1 | TRBJ1-4
TGTGCCAGCAGCTTGAATCTGGCCCCTAATGAAAAACTGTTTTTT | CASSLNLAPNEKLFF | NA | TRBV7-9 | 15 | NA | TRBJ1-4
TGTGCCAGCAGTTTACTAGCGGGACGGGGGCAGTACTTC | CASSLLAGRGQYF | NA | TRBV12-3/TRBV12-4 | 13 | TRBD2 | TRBJ2-7
TGTGCCAGCAGTTTCAATCCAGGCTTGAAGCAGTACTTC | CASSFNPGLKQYF | NA | TRBV28 | 13 | NA | TRBJ2-7
TGTGCCAGCAGAGTCTTTGCGGGACGGACAGATACGCAGTATTTT | CASRVFAGRTDTQYF | NA | TRBV6-5 | 15 | NA | TRBJ2-3
TGTGCCAGCAGCTCGACTAGACAAGAGACCCAGTACTTC | CASSSTRQETQYF | NA | TRBV7-2 | 13 | NA | TRBJ2-5
TGTGCCAGCAGCTACATAGCGGGGCCCCGGAGCGAGCAGTACTTC | CASSYIAGPRSEQYF | NA | TRBV7-2 | 15 | TRBD2 | TRBJ2-7
TGTGCCAGTAATGGGTACCTGCCGGGACAAATTTTGGACTACACCTTC | CASNGYLPGQILDYTF | NA | TRBV19 | 16 | NA | TRBJ1-2
TGTGCCAGCAGCCCCCGGGACAGGGGTTGGATGAACACTGAAGCTTTCTTT | CASSPRDRGWMNTEAFF | NA | TRBV3-1/TRBV3-2 | 17 | TRBD1 | TRBJ1-1
TGTGCCAGCAGTCGAGGACAGGGGCATGATGGCTACACCTTC | CASSRGQGHDGYTF | once | TRBV3-1/TRBV3-2 | 14 | TRBD1 | TRBJ1-2
TGTGCCAGCTCACCTTCCTATTGGACAGCGAACACTGAAGCTTTCTTT | CASSPSYWTANTEAFF | NA | TRBV18 | 16 | NA | TRBJ1-1
TGTGCCATCGCTAGCGGGAGGAGCACAGATACGCAGTATTTT | CAIASGRSTDTQYF | NA | TRBV6-5 | 14 | TRBD2 | TRBJ2-3
TGTGCCAGTAGTATCGCCGGGAATGAGCAGTTCTTC | CASSIAGNEQFF | NA | TRBV19 | 12 | NA | TRBJ2-1
TGTGCCAGCAGTTTGCCTAGCGGGAGTAATGGTGCAGATACGCAGTATTTT | CASSLPSGSNGADTQYF | NA | TRBV28 | 17 | TRBD2 | TRBJ2-3
TGCACCAGCAGCCTCCCTGGACTAGCGGGGGGCCCCCTCTCCTACAATGAGCAGTTCTTC | CTSSLPGLAGGPLSYNEQFF | few | TRBV1 | 20 | NA | TRBJ2-1